The source of this TCR beta chain is a study of control samples from healthy donors and cancer patients. Sequencing used immunoSEQ multiplex PCR; TCRdb keeps in-frame clones, though not all of them. The table has 130,000 or so clones, 90% to 95% seen once. Sequencing used blood. This sequence was found in a man between 40 and 49 years old in good health.

CDR3 bases: TGTGCCAGCAGCTTAGCTCGAGCGGGCCGCACAGATACGCAGTATTTT. Residues: CASSLARAGRTDTQYF. This chain connects TRBV7-6 to TRBJ2-3, with D possibly TRBD2 on 6 matching bases. Trimming removed 0 bases at V and 1 base at J, with 11 bases between. The V gene's germline CDR1 is SGHVS and CDR2 FNYEAQ. The CDR3 loop spans 16 amino acids.